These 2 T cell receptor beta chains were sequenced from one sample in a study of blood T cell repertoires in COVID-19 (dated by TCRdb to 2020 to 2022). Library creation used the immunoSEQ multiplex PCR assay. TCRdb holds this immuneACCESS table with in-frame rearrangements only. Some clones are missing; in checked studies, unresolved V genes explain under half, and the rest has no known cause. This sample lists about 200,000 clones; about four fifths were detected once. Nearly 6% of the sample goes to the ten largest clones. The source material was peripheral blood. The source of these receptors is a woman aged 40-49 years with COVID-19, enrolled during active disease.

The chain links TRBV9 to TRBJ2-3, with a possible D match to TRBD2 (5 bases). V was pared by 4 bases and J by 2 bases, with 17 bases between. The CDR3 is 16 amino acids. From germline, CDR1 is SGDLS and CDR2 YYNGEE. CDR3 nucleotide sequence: TGTGCCAGCAGCTACCAGATGAGAGGGATCACAGATACGCAGTATTTT. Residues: CASSYQMRGITDTQYF.

The CDR3 reads CASSEGRGSNEKLFF. DNA of the CDR3: TGTGCCAGCAGTGAAGGGCGGGGGTCTAATGAAAAACTGTTTTTT. The J gene is TRBJ1-4, the V gene TRBV6-1, with D possibly being TRBD1 (5 bases). CDR3 length equals 15 residues. V was pared by 1 base and J by 3 bases, with 9 bases between. CDR1 is MNHNS, CDR2 SASEGT, per germline.